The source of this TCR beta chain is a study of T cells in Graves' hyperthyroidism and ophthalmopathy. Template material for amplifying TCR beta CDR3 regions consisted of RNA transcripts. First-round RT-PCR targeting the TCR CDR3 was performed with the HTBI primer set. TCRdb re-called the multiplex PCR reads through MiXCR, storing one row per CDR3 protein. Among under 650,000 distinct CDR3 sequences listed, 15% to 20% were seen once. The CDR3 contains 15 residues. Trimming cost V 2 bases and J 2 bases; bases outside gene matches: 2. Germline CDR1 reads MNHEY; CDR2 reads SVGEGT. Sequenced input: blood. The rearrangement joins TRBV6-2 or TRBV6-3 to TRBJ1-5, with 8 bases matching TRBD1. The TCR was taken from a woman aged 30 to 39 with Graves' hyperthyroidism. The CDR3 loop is CASSYNRGGNQPQHF. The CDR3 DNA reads TGTGCCAGCAGTTACAACAGGGGGGGCAATCAGCCCCAGCATTTT.